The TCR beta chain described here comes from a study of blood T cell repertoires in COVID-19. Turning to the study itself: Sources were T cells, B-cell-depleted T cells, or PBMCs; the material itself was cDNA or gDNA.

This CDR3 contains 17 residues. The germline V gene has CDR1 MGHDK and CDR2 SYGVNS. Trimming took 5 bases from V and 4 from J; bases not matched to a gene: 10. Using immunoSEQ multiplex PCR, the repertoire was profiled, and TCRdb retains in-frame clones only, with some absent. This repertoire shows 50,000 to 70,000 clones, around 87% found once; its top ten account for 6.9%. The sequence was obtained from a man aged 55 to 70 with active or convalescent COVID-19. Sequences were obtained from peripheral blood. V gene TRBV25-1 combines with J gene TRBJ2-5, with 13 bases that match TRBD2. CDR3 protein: CASSHGLAGVGSETQYF. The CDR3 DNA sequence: TGTGCCAGCAGTCACGGACTAGCGGGAGTCGGGTCAGAGACCCAGTACTTC.